The text below deals with one T cell receptor (beta chain). The antigen is not known. This entry is derived from a study of T cell repertoires in cytomegalovirus infection. Study at large: HLA-B-restricted CMV epitopes that are well studied were used alongside recently identified HLA-C-restricted ones.

TCRdb re-called the reads through MiXCR, storing one row per CDR3 protein. The sample yields some 800,000 distinct CDR3 sequences, roughly 33% seen once. Findings and caveats of the study: The study found HLA-C-restricted CMV-specific TCR beta clonotypes dominating the ex vivo response. People with CMV and the relevant HLA were identified by cumulative public TCR beta family frequency.

The V segment lost 5 bases and the J segment 4 bases; nucleotides outside the gene matches: 6. The CDR3 covers 15 residues. Germline values: CDR1 MNHEY, CDR2 SVGAGI. The material sequenced was cultured CD8+ T cells from PBMCs, taken from culture after CMV antigen stimulation. This chain uses TRBV6-5 with TRBJ1-5, with 9 nucleotides matching TRBD1. The sequence came from a human donor in good health (CMV status not recorded). Some clones in this sample may be carry-over from other donors' samples. The CDR3 coding sequence is TGTGCCAGCAGTAAAACAGGGGGCAGGAATCAGCCCCAGCATTTT. This translates into CASSKTGGRNQPQHF.